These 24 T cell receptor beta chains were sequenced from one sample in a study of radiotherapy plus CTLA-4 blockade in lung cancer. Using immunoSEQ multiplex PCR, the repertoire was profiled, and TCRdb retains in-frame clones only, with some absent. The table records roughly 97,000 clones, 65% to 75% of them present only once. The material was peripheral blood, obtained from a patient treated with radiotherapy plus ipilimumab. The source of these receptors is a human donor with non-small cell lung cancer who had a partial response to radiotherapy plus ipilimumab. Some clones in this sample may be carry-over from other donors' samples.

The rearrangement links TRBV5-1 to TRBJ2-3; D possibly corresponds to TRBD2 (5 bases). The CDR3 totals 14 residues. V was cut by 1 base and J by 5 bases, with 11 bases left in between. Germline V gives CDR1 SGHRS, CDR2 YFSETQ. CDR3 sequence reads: CASSLPAAGDTQYF. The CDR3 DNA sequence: TGCGCCAGCAGCTTGCCGGCGGCGGGAGATACGCAGTATTTT.

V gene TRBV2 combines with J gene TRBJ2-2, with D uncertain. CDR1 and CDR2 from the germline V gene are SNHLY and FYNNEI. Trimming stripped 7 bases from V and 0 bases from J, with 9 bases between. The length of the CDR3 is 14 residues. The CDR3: CASMSASNTGELFF. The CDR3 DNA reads TGTGCCAGCATGAGCGCCTCGAACACCGGGGAGCTGTTTTTT. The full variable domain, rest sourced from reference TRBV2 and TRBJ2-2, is EPEVTQTPSHQVTQMGQEVILRCVPISNHLYFYWYRQILGQKVEFLVSFYNNEISEKSEIFDDQFSVERPDGSNFTLKIRSTKLEDSAMYFCASMSASNTGELFFGEGSRLTVL.

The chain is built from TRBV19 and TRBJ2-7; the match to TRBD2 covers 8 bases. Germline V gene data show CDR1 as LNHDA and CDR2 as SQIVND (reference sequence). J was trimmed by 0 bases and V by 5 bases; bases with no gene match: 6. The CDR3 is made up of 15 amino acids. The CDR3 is CASSGTRFNSYEQYF. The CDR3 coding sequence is TGTGCCAGTAGTGGGACTAGGTTCAACTCCTACGAGCAGTACTTC.

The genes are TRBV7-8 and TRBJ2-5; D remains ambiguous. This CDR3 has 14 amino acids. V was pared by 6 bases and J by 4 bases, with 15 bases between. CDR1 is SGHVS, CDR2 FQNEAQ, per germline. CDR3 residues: CASSPLWSIETQYF. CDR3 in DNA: TGTGCCAGCAGTCCCTTGTGGTCTATAGAGACCCAGTACTTC.

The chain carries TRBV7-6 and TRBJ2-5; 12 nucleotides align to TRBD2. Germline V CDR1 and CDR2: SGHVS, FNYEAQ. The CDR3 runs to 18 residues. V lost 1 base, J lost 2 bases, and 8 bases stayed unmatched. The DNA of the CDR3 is TGTGCCAGCAGCTTAGGACTAGCGGGGGCTGCTAGTCAAGAGACCCAGTACTTC. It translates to CASSLGLAGAASQETQYF.

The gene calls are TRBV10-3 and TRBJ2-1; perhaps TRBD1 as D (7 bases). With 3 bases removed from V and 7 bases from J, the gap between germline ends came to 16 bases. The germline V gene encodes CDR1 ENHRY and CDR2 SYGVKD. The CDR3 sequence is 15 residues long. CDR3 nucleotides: TGTGCCATCAGTGAAACAGGAGGGGGCTTGAATGAGCAGTTCTTC. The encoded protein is CAISETGGGLNEQFF.

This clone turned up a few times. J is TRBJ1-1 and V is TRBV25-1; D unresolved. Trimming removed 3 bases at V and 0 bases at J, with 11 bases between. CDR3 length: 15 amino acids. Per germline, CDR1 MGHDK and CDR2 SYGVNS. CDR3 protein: CASSDHGGVNTEAFF. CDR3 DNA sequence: TGTGCCAGCAGTGACCATGGCGGGGTGAACACTGAAGCTTTCTTT. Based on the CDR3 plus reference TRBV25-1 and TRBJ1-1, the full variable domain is EADIYQTPRYLVIGTGKKITLECSQTMGHDKMYWYQQDPGMELHLIHYSYGVNSTEKGDLSSESTVSRIRTEHFPLTLESARPSHTSQYLCASSDHGGVNTEAFFGQGTRLTVV.

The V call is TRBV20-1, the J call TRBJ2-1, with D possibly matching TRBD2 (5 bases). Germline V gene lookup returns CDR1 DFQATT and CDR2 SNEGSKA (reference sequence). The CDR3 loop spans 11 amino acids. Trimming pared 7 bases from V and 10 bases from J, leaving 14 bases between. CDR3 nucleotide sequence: TGCAGTGTTTCTCCTACGGGGGAGCAGTTCTTC. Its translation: CSVSPTGEQFF.

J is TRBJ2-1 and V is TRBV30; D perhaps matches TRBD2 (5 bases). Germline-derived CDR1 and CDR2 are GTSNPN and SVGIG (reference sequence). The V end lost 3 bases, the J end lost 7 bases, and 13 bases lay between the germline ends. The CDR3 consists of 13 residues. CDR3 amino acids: CAWSVGRGNEQFF. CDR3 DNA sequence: TGTGCCTGGAGCGTAGGTCGCGGGAATGAGCAGTTCTTC. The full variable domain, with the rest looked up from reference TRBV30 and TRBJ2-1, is SQTIHQWPATLVQPVGSPLSLECTVEGTSNPNLYWYRQAAGRGLQLLFYSVGIGQISSEVPQNLSASRPQDRQFILSSKKLLLSDSGFYLCAWSVGRGNEQFFGPGTRLTVL.

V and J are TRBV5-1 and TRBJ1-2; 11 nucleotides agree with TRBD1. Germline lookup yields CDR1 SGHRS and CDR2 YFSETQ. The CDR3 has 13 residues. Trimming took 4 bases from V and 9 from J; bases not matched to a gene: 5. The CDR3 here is CASSRGQGASYTF. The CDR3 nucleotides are TGCGCCAGCAGCCGTGGACAGGGGGCAAGCTACACCTTC. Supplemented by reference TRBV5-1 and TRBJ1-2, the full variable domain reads KAGVTQTPRYLIKTRGQQVTLSCSPISGHRSVSWYQQTPGQGLQFLFEYFSETQRNKGNFPGRFSGRQFSNSRSEMNVSTLELGDSALYLCASSRGQGASYTFGSGTRLTVV.

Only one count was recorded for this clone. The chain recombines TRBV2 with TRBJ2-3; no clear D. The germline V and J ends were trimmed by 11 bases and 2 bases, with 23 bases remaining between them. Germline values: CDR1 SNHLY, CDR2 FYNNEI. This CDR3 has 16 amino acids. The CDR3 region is CASNWRLFPTTDTQYF. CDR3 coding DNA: TGTGCCTCGAACTGGCGACTCTTCCCTACCACAGATACGCAGTATTTT.

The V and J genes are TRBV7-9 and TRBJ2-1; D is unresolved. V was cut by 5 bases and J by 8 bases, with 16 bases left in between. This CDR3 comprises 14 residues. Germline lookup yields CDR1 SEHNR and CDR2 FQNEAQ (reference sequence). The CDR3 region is CASSPRQLRDEQFF. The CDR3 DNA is TGTGCCAGCAGCCCCAGGCAACTGCGTGATGAGCAGTTCTTC.

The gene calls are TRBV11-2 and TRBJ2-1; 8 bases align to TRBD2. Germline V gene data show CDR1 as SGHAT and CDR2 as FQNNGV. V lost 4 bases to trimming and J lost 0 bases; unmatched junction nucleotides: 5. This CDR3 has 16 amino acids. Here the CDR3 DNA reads TGTGCCAGCAGCTCATTAGCGGGGAACTCCTACAATGAGCAGTTCTTC. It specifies CASSSLAGNSYNEQFF.

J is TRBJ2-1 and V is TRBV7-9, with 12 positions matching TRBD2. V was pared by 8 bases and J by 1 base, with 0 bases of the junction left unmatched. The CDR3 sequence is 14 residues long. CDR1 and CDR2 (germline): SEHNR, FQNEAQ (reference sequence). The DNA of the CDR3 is TGTGCCAGCGGACTAGCGGGGTCCTACAATGAGCAGTTCTTC. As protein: CASGLAGSYNEQFF.

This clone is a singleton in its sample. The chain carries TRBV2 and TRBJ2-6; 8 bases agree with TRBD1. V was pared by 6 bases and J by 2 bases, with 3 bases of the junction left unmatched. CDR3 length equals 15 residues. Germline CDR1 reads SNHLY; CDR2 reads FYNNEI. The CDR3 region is CASSAGGAGANVLTF. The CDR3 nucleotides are TGTGCCAGCAGCGCAGGGGGCGCTGGGGCCAACGTCCTGACTTTC.

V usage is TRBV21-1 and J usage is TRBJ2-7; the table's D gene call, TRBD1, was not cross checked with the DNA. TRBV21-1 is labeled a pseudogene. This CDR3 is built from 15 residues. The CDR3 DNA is TGTGCCAGCAGCAAGGGGGACAGGGTCGCCTACGAGCAGTACTTC. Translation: CASSKGDRVAYEQYF.

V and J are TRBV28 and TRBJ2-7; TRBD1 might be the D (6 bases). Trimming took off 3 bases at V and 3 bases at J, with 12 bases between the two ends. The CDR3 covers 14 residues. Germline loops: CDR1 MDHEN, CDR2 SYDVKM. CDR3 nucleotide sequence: TGTGCCAGCAGTTTCGTTGGGGGCCGCTACGAGCAGTACTTC. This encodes CASSFVGGRYEQYF.

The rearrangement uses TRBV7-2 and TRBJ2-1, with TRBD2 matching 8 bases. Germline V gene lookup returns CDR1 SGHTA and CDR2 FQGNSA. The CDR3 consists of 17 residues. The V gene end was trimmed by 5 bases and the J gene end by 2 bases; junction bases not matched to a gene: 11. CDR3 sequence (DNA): TGTGCCAGCAGCCCGCGTTTCGGGGGGGGGCCCTACAATGAGCAGTTCTTC. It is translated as CASSPRFGGGPYNEQFF.

CDR3 DNA: TGTGCCAGCAGTGGGCGCACCCAGGGGACCCAGTACTTC. It yields the protein CASSGRTQGTQYF. The chain joins TRBV6-1 to TRBJ2-5; D is possibly TRBD1 (5 bases). Germline V CDR1 and CDR2: MNHNS, SASEGT. With 4 bases removed from V and 7 bases from J, the gap between germline ends came to 13 bases. This CDR3 comprises 13 residues.

This CDR3 reads CAISESGTSTDTQYF. The CDR3 region has the DNA TGTGCCATCAGTGAATCAGGGACTAGCACAGATACGCAGTATTTT. The chain combines TRBV10-3 with TRBJ2-3, with TRBD2 as a possible D gene (6 bases). V was shortened by 3 bases and J by 0 bases, with 10 bases between the two germline ends. The CDR3 length is 15 residues. Germline CDR1 reads ENHRY; CDR2 reads SYGVKD.

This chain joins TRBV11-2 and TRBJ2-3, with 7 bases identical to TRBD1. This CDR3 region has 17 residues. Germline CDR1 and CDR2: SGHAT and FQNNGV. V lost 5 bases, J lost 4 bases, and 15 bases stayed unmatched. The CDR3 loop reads CASSAQIASGGADTQYF. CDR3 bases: TGTGCCAGCAGCGCCCAGATCGCGTCAGGGGGAGCAGATACGCAGTATTTT.

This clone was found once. The CDR3 sequence: CASSYQGITGELFF. The CDR3 DNA follows: TGTGCCAGCAGCTACCAGGGGATTACCGGGGAGCTGTTTTTT. The rearrangement uses TRBV7-9 and TRBJ2-2, with a possible D match to TRBD1 (6 bases). This CDR3 region has 14 residues. V shed 4 bases and J shed 5 bases, with 11 bases lying between them. Germline V gives CDR1 SEHNR, CDR2 FQNEAQ (reference sequence).

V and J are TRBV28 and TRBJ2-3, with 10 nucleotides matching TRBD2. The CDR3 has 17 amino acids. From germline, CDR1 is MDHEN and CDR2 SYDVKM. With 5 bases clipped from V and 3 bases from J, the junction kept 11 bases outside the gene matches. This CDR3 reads CASSLPSGRIGTDTQYF. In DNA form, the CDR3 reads TGTGCCAGCAGTCTTCCTAGCGGGAGAATAGGAACAGATACGCAGTATTTT.

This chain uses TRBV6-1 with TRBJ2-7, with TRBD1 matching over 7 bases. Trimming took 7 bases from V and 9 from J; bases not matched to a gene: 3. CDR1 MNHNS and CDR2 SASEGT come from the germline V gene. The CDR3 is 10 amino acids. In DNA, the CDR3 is TGTGCCAGCACCCGGGACAGGCAGTACTTC. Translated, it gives CASTRDRQYF.